The 27 T cell receptor beta chains presented below share a single source sample, sequenced in a study of OX40 agonist ivuxolimab in advanced cancers. Sequenced by immunoSEQ multiplex PCR; TCRdb stores in-frame clones only, minus some. The sample comprises approximately 67,000 clones, about 89% of which are singletons, and approximately 6% rests with the top ten. The input for sequencing was CD4+ or CD8+ T cells sorted from blood, taken in a trial of the OX40 agonist ivuxolimab. These TCRs come from an adult with an advanced solid tumor such as melanoma, head and neck, liver or kidney cancer.

The rearrangement uses TRBV7-2 and TRBJ2-6; no definite D call. Germline CDR1 reads SGHTA; CDR2 reads FQGNSA. The CDR3 totals 18 residues. Deletions cut 1 base from V and 0 bases from J, with 13 bases between. This CDR3 reads CASSLEVRRFSGANVLTF. CDR3 DNA: TGTGCCAGCAGCTTAGAGGTCAGGCGGTTCTCTGGGGCCAACGTCCTGACTTTC.

This rearrangement joins TRBV27 to TRBJ1-1; no clear D. The germline gives CDR1 MNHEY, CDR2 SMNVEV (reference sequence). V was pared by 3 bases and J by 1 base, with 9 bases between. The CDR3 consists of 14 residues. The DNA for the CDR3 is TGTGCCAGCAGTTTTGGAGGTGCGAACACTGAAGCTTTCTTT. It specifies CASSFGGANTEAFF.

V and J are TRBV7-8 and TRBJ2-5, with D perhaps given as TRBD1 or TRBD2 (6 bases each). Germline V gives CDR1 SGHVS, CDR2 FQNEAQ. The CDR3 contains 16 residues. V gave up 1 base and J gave up 5 bases, with 17 bases separating them. As DNA, the CDR3 is TGTGCCAGCAGCTTAGTGAGGGGGGCAATCGGGGAGACCCAGTACTTC. The encoded protein is CASSLVRGAIGETQYF. The entire variable domain, with the rest obtained from reference TRBV7-8 and TRBJ2-5, is as follows: GAGVSQSPRYKVAKRGQDVALRCDPISGHVSLFWYQQALGQGPEFLTYFQNEAQLDKSGLPSDRFFAERPEGSVSTLKIQRTQQEDSAVYLCASSLVRGAIGETQYFGPGTRLLVL.

J is TRBJ1-1 and V is TRBV19, with D perhaps matching TRBD1 (5 bases). CDR3 length: 15 amino acids. V gave up 5 bases and J gave up 4 bases, with 17 bases separating them. The V gene's germline CDR1 is LNHDA and CDR2 SQIVND (reference sequence). The CDR3 DNA follows: TGTGCCAGTAGTCCGGCGACCAGGGCGGTCACTGAAGCTTTCTTT. Residues: CASSPATRAVTEAFF.

The chain couples TRBV29-1 to TRBJ2-7; tentative D call: TRBD2 (7 bases). Per germline, CDR1 SQVTM and CDR2 ANQGSEA. The CDR3 totals 12 residues. V shed 6 bases and J shed 7 bases, with 16 bases lying between them. The DNA of the CDR3 is TGCAGCGTCTATGCGGGGGCTGGTGAGCAGTACTTC. This translates into CSVYAGAGEQYF.

The chain employs TRBV16 and TRBJ2-7; 8 bases match TRBD1. V lost 5 bases and J lost 7; bases outside the gene matches: 10. This CDR3 is built from 14 residues. Germline V CDR1 and CDR2: KGHSY, FQNENV. The CDR3 sequence is CASSWGQAVYEQYF. The CDR3 nucleotides are TGTGCCAGCAGCTGGGGACAGGCTGTTTATGAGCAGTACTTC.

This sequence joins TRBV2 and TRBJ1-2; D is unresolved. Trimming removed 9 bases from V and 4 bases from J, with 18 bases in between. The CDR3 spans 14 residues. Germline V gene sequence: CDR1 SNHLY, CDR2 FYNNEI. The CDR3 spells CARRGDGDRYGYTF. Written as DNA, the CDR3 is TGTGCCAGGAGAGGAGATGGGGATCGCTATGGCTACACCTTC.

V and J are TRBV6-1 and TRBJ1-5, with 8 bases aligning to TRBD1. The CDR3 sequence is 16 residues long. Germline V CDR1 and CDR2: MNHNS, SASEGT. The ends lost 4 bases at V and 6 bases at J; junction bases unmatched: 11. CDR3: CASSAQGAGGFQPQHF. CDR3 DNA: TGTGCCAGCAGTGCCCAGGGGGCTGGAGGTTTTCAGCCCCAGCATTTT.

The rearrangement links TRBV13 to TRBJ2-7; 10 bases match TRBD2. The V segment lost 5 bases and the J segment 5 bases; nucleotides outside the gene matches: 9. The CDR3 loop spans 15 amino acids. Germline V gene data show CDR1 as PRHDT and CDR2 as FYEKMQ (reference sequence). The CDR3 coding sequence is TGTGCCAGCAGCCCCTGGACTAGCGGAATCCACGAGCAGTACTTC. This encodes CASSPWTSGIHEQYF.

This chain connects TRBV6-1 to TRBJ2-7; 8 nucleotides align to TRBD2. Unmatched junction bases numbered 4, after V lost 1 base and J lost 2 bases. This CDR3 has 15 amino acids. Germline V lookup: CDR1 MNHNS, CDR2 SASEGT. This CDR3 reads CASSEVGAGAYEQYF. In DNA, the CDR3 is TGTGCCAGCAGTGAAGTAGGAGCGGGGGCCTACGAGCAGTACTTC.

This chain uses TRBV4-3 with TRBJ2-3, with 9 bases that match TRBD2. This CDR3 region has 18 residues. V lost 0 bases and J lost 1; bases outside the gene matches: 8. Germline-derived CDR1 and CDR2 are LGHNA and YSLEER. CDR3 DNA: TGCGCCAGCAGCCAAGATTTGGCGGGAGGGCCGGGCACAGATACGCAGTATTTT. Its protein is CASSQDLAGGPGTDTQYF.

This chain links TRBV15 with TRBJ2-1; the D is unclear. Trimming took off 4 bases at V and 5 bases at J, with 6 bases between the two ends. Germline lookup yields CDR1 LNHNV and CDR2 YYDKDF (reference sequence). The CDR3 totals 12 residues. CDR3 sequence reads: CATSTINNEQFF. In DNA form, the CDR3 reads TGTGCCACCAGCACGATTAACAATGAGCAGTTCTTC.

The gene calls are TRBV7-6 and TRBJ2-7, with D unclear. The V gene lost 3 bases and the J gene lost 1 base, with 7 bases spanning the gap. The CDR3 is 13 amino acids. CDR1 and CDR2 (germline): SGHVS, FNYEAQ. The CDR3 bases are TGTGCCAGCAGCTTCGCTGAGTCCTACGAGCAGTACTTC. This translates into CASSFAESYEQYF.

This chain links TRBV19 with TRBJ2-3, with D unclear. The CDR3 totals 14 residues. V lost 3 bases to trimming and J lost 1 base, with 8 bases between them. Per the germline V gene, CDR1 is LNHDA and CDR2 is SQIVND (reference sequence). The CDR3 region has the DNA TGTGCCAGTAGTATTGATAGTGGCACAGATACGCAGTATTTT. Translated, it gives CASSIDSGTDTQYF.

The chain combines TRBV11-2 with TRBJ2-7; 8 bases are shared with TRBD1. This CDR3 is 12 amino acids long. Germline trimming cut 5 bases from V and 5 bases from J; bases unmatched to any gene: 2. Germline values: CDR1 SGHAT, CDR2 FQNNGV. CDR3 amino acids: CASSPGGNEQYF. The CDR3 DNA sequence: TGTGCCAGCAGCCCAGGGGGCAACGAGCAGTACTTC.

The CDR3 DNA follows: TGCGCCAGCAGCTCGGGACAGGGAGGAAAAACTGAAGCTTTCTTT. It translates to CASSSGQGGKTEAFF. The chain is built from TRBV5-1 and TRBJ1-1, with 9 bases identical to TRBD1. The CDR3 is made up of 15 amino acids. Germline V gene sequence: CDR1 SGHRS, CDR2 YFSETQ. V shed 3 bases and J 5 bases; nucleotides not matched to a gene: 8.

The chain employs TRBV6-5 and TRBJ2-1; D might be TRBD2 (5 bases). Germline values: CDR1 MNHEY, CDR2 SVGAGI. The germline V and J ends were trimmed by 2 bases and 9 bases, with 17 bases remaining between them. The CDR3 sequence is 15 residues long. CDR3 amino acids: CASSYGPQGSGEQFF. The DNA of the CDR3 is TGTGCCAGCAGTTACGGGCCGCAAGGAAGCGGTGAGCAGTTCTTC.

This chain joins TRBV7-8 and TRBJ2-2, with D possibly matching TRBD2 (5 bases). The V gene lost 5 bases and the J gene lost 3 bases, with 13 bases spanning the gap. This CDR3 is built from 15 residues. Looked up from germline, CDR1 is SGHVS and CDR2 is FQNEAQ. CDR3 coding DNA: TGTGCCAGCAGCCCCCAGGCGGACTACACCGGGGAGCTGTTTTTT. Translation: CASSPQADYTGELFF.

In nucleotides, the CDR3 is TGTGCCTGCTCATCGGGGCCCTCTATATACACTGAAGCTTTCTTT. Its translation: CACSSGPSIYTEAFF. The gene calls are TRBV27 and TRBJ1-1; maybe TRBD1 (5 bases). The length of the CDR3 is 15 residues. V lost 11 bases to trimming and J lost 3 bases, with 22 bases between them. The germline V gene encodes CDR1 MNHEY and CDR2 SMNVEV (reference sequence).

This chain links TRBV27 with TRBJ2-1, with D hard to call. CDR3 size: 16 residues. Germline V gene lookup returns CDR1 MNHEY and CDR2 SMNVEV (reference sequence). Trimming left V 4 bases short and J 4 bases short, with 17 bases between. The CDR3 sequence: CASSSMMGIRYNEQFF. The CDR3 nucleotides are TGTGCCAGCAGTTCCATGATGGGAATCCGATACAATGAGCAGTTCTTC.

This clone appeared once. The V call is TRBV28, the J call TRBJ2-7, with a possible D match to TRBD2 (5 bases). Trimming took off 7 bases at V and 3 bases at J, with 13 bases between the two ends. There are 13 residues in the CDR3. The germline V gene encodes CDR1 MDHEN and CDR2 SYDVKM. The CDR3 loop is CASTLPGNYEQYF. Here the CDR3 DNA reads TGTGCCAGCACCCTGCCCGGGAACTACGAGCAGTACTTC. The whole variable domain, remainder taken from reference TRBV28 and TRBJ2-7, is DVKVTQSSRYLVKRTGEKVFLECVQDMDHENMFWYRQDPGLGLRLIYFSYDVKMKEKGDIPEGYSVSREKKERFSLILESASTNQTSMYLCASTLPGNYEQYFGPGTRLTVT.

The table lists this clone with a count of one. The chain combines TRBV19 with TRBJ1-5; D is unclear. The CDR3 contains 18 residues. V was pared by 2 bases and J by 0 bases, with 17 bases between. Germline values: CDR1 LNHDA, CDR2 SQIVND (reference sequence). CDR3 loop: CASSIFLVGSYSNQPQHF. In DNA, the CDR3 is TGTGCCAGTAGTATATTTTTGGTCGGGAGTTATAGCAATCAGCCCCAGCATTTT.

The J gene is TRBJ2-7, the V gene TRBV11-2; no definite D call. The V gene lost 1 base and the J gene lost 2 bases, with 15 bases spanning the gap. Per the germline V gene, CDR1 is SGHAT and CDR2 is FQNNGV. There are 16 residues in the CDR3. CDR3 loop: CASSLGPGSITYEQYF. The CDR3 nucleotides read TGTGCCAGCAGCTTAGGGCCAGGATCAATTACCTACGAGCAGTACTTC.

CDR3 protein: CASSQDRAAGANVLTF. The CDR3 DNA follows: TGCGCCAGCAGCCAAGATAGAGCCGCCGGGGCCAACGTCCTGACTTTC. The J gene is TRBJ2-6, the V gene TRBV4-3; D is unclear. V dropped 0 bases and J dropped 4 bases, with 10 bases sitting between them. The CDR3 covers 16 residues. Germline assignment: CDR1 LGHNA and CDR2 YSLEER.

This rearrangement joins TRBV27 to TRBJ2-7, with D maybe TRBD2 (5 bases). CDR3 length equals 14 residues. With 3 bases removed from V and 2 bases from J, the gap between germline ends came to 11 bases. Germline V gene sequence: CDR1 MNHEY, CDR2 SMNVEV (reference sequence). CDR3 coding DNA: TGTGCCAGCAGTTTTAAGGGAGAGACCTACGAGCAGTACTTC. Its translation is CASSFKGETYEQYF.

The DNA of the CDR3 is TGTGCCACCTACCCCACGAGGATTACCTCCTACAATGAGCAGTTCTTC. Translating gives CATYPTRITSYNEQFF. The chain recombines TRBV28 with TRBJ2-1; D not certain. The CDR3 has 16 amino acids. Trimming shortened V by 10 bases and J by 0 bases, and 19 bases separated the two germline ends. The germline CDR1 and CDR2 sequences are MDHEN and SYDVKM.

This sequence joins TRBV11-1 and TRBJ2-5; unclear D gene. Germline CDR1 and CDR2: SGHAT and FQDESV (reference sequence). The CDR3 is 13 amino acids. V gave up 7 bases and J gave up 4 bases, with 13 bases separating them. The CDR3 here is CASKAPMGETQYF. The CDR3 DNA reads TGTGCCAGCAAGGCCCCGATGGGAGAGACCCAGTACTTC.